The 28 T cell receptor beta chains presented below share a single source sample, sequenced in a study of blood T cell repertoires in COVID-19 (dated by TCRdb to the early 2020s). The library was produced with the immunoSEQ multiplex PCR assay. The table was pulled from immuneACCESS by TCRdb, which kept in-frame rearrangements only. Such tables lose some clones; where checked, under half of the loss comes from unresolved V genes, and the rest has no known cause. The sample data list about 210,000 clones, and 70% to 90% of these were observed just once. Of the sample, roughly 8% falls within the top ten clones. Sequenced sample: peripheral blood. The receptor set was obtained from a woman between 45 and 65 years old with active or convalescent COVID-19.

This chain joins TRBV19 and TRBJ1-4, with D possibly matching TRBD1 (6 bases). The germline V gene encodes CDR1 LNHDA and CDR2 SQIVND (reference sequence). Trimming shortened V by 4 bases and J by 0 bases, and 9 bases separated the two germline ends. The CDR3 extends over 15 amino acids. The CDR3 nucleotides read TGTGCCAGTAGTAGTGGACAGCCAACTAATGAAAAACTGTTTTTT. It specifies CASSSGQPTNEKLFF.

V gene TRBV5-1 combines with J gene TRBJ2-2; D is perhaps TRBD2 (6 bases). Trimming stripped 0 bases from V and 7 bases from J, with 13 bases between. CDR3 length: 15 residues. Germline V lookup: CDR1 SGHRS, CDR2 YFSETQ. The CDR3: CASSLVSSEYGELFF. The CDR3 DNA sequence: TGCGCCAGCAGCTTGGTTTCTAGCGAATACGGGGAGCTGTTTTTT.

The chain combines TRBV7-9 with TRBJ1-5, with D perhaps matching TRBD1 (5 bases). V was cut by 2 bases and J by 4 bases, with 12 bases left in between. The CDR3 consists of 15 residues. Germline V gene data show CDR1 as SEHNR and CDR2 as FQNEAQ (reference sequence). CDR3 sequence: CASSLSTQGNQPQHF. The CDR3 DNA is TGTGCCAGCAGCTTAAGTACTCAGGGTAATCAGCCCCAGCATTTT.

This sequence joins TRBV3-1 (or the pseudogene TRBV3-2) and TRBJ1-1; 8 nucleotides agree with TRBD1. Germline CDR1 is LGHDT and CDR2 is YNNKEL (reference sequence). The CDR3 extends over 15 amino acids. With 1 base clipped from V and 5 bases from J, the junction kept 6 bases outside the gene matches. This CDR3 is CASSQARGHGTEAFF. The DNA of the CDR3 is TGTGCCAGCAGCCAAGCCAGGGGGCATGGAACTGAAGCTTTCTTT.

The J gene is TRBJ1-5, the V gene TRBV27; no firm D call. V lost 1 base and J lost 5, with 6 bases in between. This CDR3 has 13 amino acids. Germline-derived CDR1 and CDR2 are MNHEY and SMNVEV (reference sequence). Written as DNA, the CDR3 is TGTGCCAGCAGTTTATGGGCCGATCAGCCCCAGCATTTT. Its protein product is CASSLWADQPQHF.

This clone was found once. The chain uses TRBV30 and TRBJ1-4; 7 nucleotides match TRBD1. Germline V gene sequence: CDR1 GTSNPN, CDR2 SVGIG (reference sequence). With V trimmed by 7 bases and J by 0 bases, 2 bases remained unmatched. CDR3 length: 13 residues. The CDR3 is CALGQSTNEKLFF. CDR3 in DNA: TGTGCCTTGGGACAGTCAACTAATGAAAAACTGTTTTTT.

This chain uses TRBV5-1 with TRBJ2-1; 7 bases align to TRBD1. Germline V gives CDR1 SGHRS, CDR2 YFSETQ. This CDR3 is 16 amino acids long. Germline trimming cut 1 base from V and 0 bases from J; bases unmatched to any gene: 4. Written as DNA, the CDR3 is TGCGCCAGCAGCTTGTGGGACAGCAGCTCCTACAATGAGCAGTTCTTC. The encoded protein is CASSLWDSSSYNEQFF.

The chain employs TRBV5-1 and TRBJ1-6, with D hard to call. Germline V gene data show CDR1 as SGHRS and CDR2 as YFSETQ. CDR3 length: 16 residues. V lost 0 bases, J lost 10 bases, and 17 bases lay in between. The CDR3, as DNA: TGCGCCAGCAGCTTGGACGGGCGGGCCCGGGAATCACCCCTCCACTTT. Protein: CASSLDGRARESPLHF.

This clone was counted ten times or more. The CDR3 nucleotides read TGTGCCAGGAATTCCGGGACTTTCTTTAACGAGCAGTACTTC. This codes for CARNSGTFFNEQYF. V gene TRBV19 combines with J gene TRBJ2-7; D might be TRBD2 (6 bases). The CDR3 runs to 14 residues. CDR1 LNHDA and CDR2 SQIVND come from the germline V gene (reference sequence). Trimming removed 9 bases from V and 5 bases from J, with 20 bases in between.

The V and J genes are TRBV5-1 and TRBJ2-1; possibly TRBD2 for D (6 bases). V was shortened by 0 bases and J by 4 bases, with 14 bases between the two germline ends. CDR1 and CDR2 from the germline V gene are SGHRS and YFSETQ. The CDR3 spans 16 residues. The chain's CDR3 is CASSLEPGTVYNEQFF. CDR3 coding DNA: TGCGCCAGCAGCTTGGAACCCGGGACTGTGTACAATGAGCAGTTCTTC.

The V gene is TRBV30, the J gene TRBJ2-2, with D possibly TRBD1 on 6 matching bases. The CDR3 length is 13 residues. Germline V gene lookup returns CDR1 GTSNPN and CDR2 SVGIG (reference sequence). Trimming took off 0 bases at V and 7 bases at J, with 9 bases between the two ends. The CDR3 DNA reads as TGTGCCTGGAGTGTTCAGGGGCACGGGGAGCTGTTTTTT. Translated, it gives CAWSVQGHGELFF.

This clone appeared a few times. V and J are TRBV28 and TRBJ2-2; D is ambiguous. Germline assignment: CDR1 MDHEN and CDR2 SYDVKM. With 11 bases removed from V and 5 bases from J, the gap between germline ends came to 21 bases. CDR3 length equals 15 residues. The CDR3 nucleotides are TGTGCCTGCACTCCCGACTGGCTGACGACCGGGGAGCTGTTTTTT. It specifies CACTPDWLTTGELFF.

The CDR3 DNA reads TGTGCCAGCAGTGATGGGAGGGAGACCCAGTACTTC. Translated, it gives CASSDGRETQYF. This chain links TRBV2 with TRBJ2-5; a possible D gene is TRBD2 (6 bases). The CDR3 consists of 12 residues. Per the germline V gene, CDR1 is SNHLY and CDR2 is FYNNEI. V shed 3 bases and J shed 5 bases, with 7 bases lying between them.

The CDR3 region has the DNA TGTGCCACCTCCAGCGGCCTTGCAAATGAAAAACTGTTTTTT. Encoded protein: CATSSGLANEKLFF. This sequence joins TRBV19 and TRBJ1-4, with unresolved D. Germline CDR1 and CDR2: LNHDA and SQIVND (reference sequence). The CDR3 has 14 residues. The V and J ends lost 10 bases and 5 bases respectively, with 17 bases between them. The entire variable domain, with the rest obtained from reference TRBV19 and TRBJ1-4, is as follows: DGGITQSPKYLFRKEGQNVTLSCEQNLNHDAMYWYRQDPGQGLRLIYYSQIVNDFQKGDIAEGYSVSREKKESFPLTVTSAQKNPTAFYLCATSSGLANEKLFFGSGTQLSVL.

The rearrangement uses TRBV7-8 and TRBJ2-7, with TRBD1 matching 9 bases. CDR3 length: 15 amino acids. Germline V gives CDR1 SGHVS, CDR2 FQNEAQ. V lost 5 bases, J lost 3 bases, and 8 bases stayed unmatched. CDR3 DNA sequence: TGTGCCAGCAGCCTCCTCGGGACAGGGAGCTACGAGCAGTACGTC. It translates to CASSLLGTGSYEQYV.

This clone was observed a handful of times. Other DNA sequences in this specimen translate into the identical CDR3. The chain is built from TRBV6-5 and TRBJ1-1; 7 positions match TRBD1. The CDR3 is 14 residues long. Germline loops: CDR1 MNHEY, CDR2 SVGAGI. The junction had 4 bases not matched to a gene; V was cut back by 5 bases and J by 1 base. In DNA, the CDR3 is TGTGCCAGCAGTCGGGACAGAGGGAACACTGAAGCTTTCTTT. Residues: CASSRDRGNTEAFF.

The chain joins TRBV6-1 to TRBJ2-4, with 7 bases matching TRBD1. The CDR3 loop spans 18 amino acids. The V gene's germline CDR1 is MNHNS and CDR2 SASEGT. The junction had 10 bases not matched to a gene; V was cut back by 0 bases and J by 2 bases. CDR3 in amino acids: CASSEAPRGGATKNIQYF. The DNA for the CDR3 is TGTGCCAGCAGTGAAGCGCCTCGAGGGGGCGCAACCAAAAACATTCAGTACTTC.

The V and J genes are TRBV6-5 and TRBJ2-7, with a possible D match to TRBD1 (6 bases). V gave up 10 bases and J gave up 4 bases, with 20 bases separating them. The CDR3 runs 14 residues. The germline V gene has CDR1 MNHEY and CDR2 SVGAGI. CDR3 region: CATKRQVEGYEQYF. In nucleotides, the CDR3 is TGTGCCACTAAAAGACAGGTTGAAGGTTACGAGCAGTACTTC.

This chain links TRBV7-9 with TRBJ1-4; 7 bases are shared with TRBD1. The V gene's germline CDR1 is SEHNR and CDR2 FQNEAQ (reference sequence). The junction had 11 bases not matched to a gene; V was cut back by 5 bases and J by 8 bases. This CDR3 has 15 amino acids. Written as DNA, the CDR3 is TGTGCCAGCAGCCCCTCGACAGGGTTGGGGGAAAAACTGTTTTTT. Protein sequence: CASSPSTGLGEKLFF. The whole variable domain, filled in from reference TRBV7-9 and TRBJ1-4, reads DTGVSQNPRHKITKRGQNVTFRCDPISEHNRLYWYRQTLGQGPEFLTYFQNEAQLEKSRLLSDRFSAERPKGSFSTLEIQRTEQGDSAMYLCASSPSTGLGEKLFFGSGTQLSVL.

J is TRBJ2-1 and V is TRBV7-9; 8 bases agree with TRBD2. Germline CDR1 reads SEHNR; CDR2 reads FQNEAQ (reference sequence). With V trimmed by 5 bases and J by 1 base, 7 bases remained unmatched. This CDR3 is 16 amino acids long. The CDR3 DNA reads TGTGCCAGCAGCCCTACCTCTAGCGGGTCCTACAATGAGCAGTTCTTC. Amino acid sequence: CASSPTSSGSYNEQFF.

The V and J genes are TRBV7-7 and TRBJ2-2; 12 positions match TRBD1. Germline CDR1 SSHAT, CDR2 FNYEAQ (reference sequence). This CDR3 has 16 residues. V shed 3 bases and J 5 bases; nucleotides not matched to a gene: 4. In DNA, the CDR3 is TGTGCCAGCAGCTTGGGGGACAGGGGGCTTACCGGGGAGCTGTTTTTT. Translation: CASSLGDRGLTGELFF.

The V call is TRBV5-1, the J call TRBJ1-2; D is uncertain. Trimming left V 2 bases short and J 3 bases short, with 11 bases between. This CDR3 has 14 amino acids. Germline V gene data show CDR1 as SGHRS and CDR2 as YFSETQ. In DNA, the CDR3 is TGCGCCAGCAGCTTCGAGGGTGGCGACTATGGCTACACCTTC. This encodes CASSFEGGDYGYTF.

The V call is TRBV5-6, the J call TRBJ2-5, with unresolved D. The germline V gene has CDR1 SGHDT and CDR2 YYEEEE. This CDR3 is 13 amino acids long. Trimming stripped 0 bases from V and 5 bases from J, with 8 bases between. The CDR3 spells CASSLGVSETQYF. CDR3 bases: TGTGCCAGCAGCTTGGGGGTTAGCGAGACCCAGTACTTC.

This clone was seen just once. The rearrangement joins TRBV11-2 to TRBJ2-3, with 10 bases lining up with TRBD2. The trim removed 5 bases at V and 7 bases at J, leaving 9 bases unmatched. This CDR3 is 15 amino acids long. Germline V lookup: CDR1 SGHAT, CDR2 FQNNGV. CDR3 coding DNA: TGTGCCAGCAGCGATCCGGGACTAGCGATCCATACGCAGTATTTT. This encodes CASSDPGLAIHTQYF.

V usage is TRBV24-1 and J usage is TRBJ2-3; 10 nucleotides match TRBD1. Trimming cost V 3 bases and J 3 bases; bases outside gene matches: 5. The germline CDR1 and CDR2 sequences are KGHDR and SFDVKD. CDR3 length: 16 residues. CDR3 loop: CATSDLGGQGTDTQYF. CDR3 nucleotide sequence: TGTGCCACCAGTGATCTAGGGGGACAGGGGACAGATACGCAGTATTTT.

Written as DNA, the CDR3 is TGTGCCACCAGTGGGGACAGGGGGGGCCGCGACAATGAGCAGTTCTTC. It yields the protein CATSGDRGGRDNEQFF. The chain has TRBV24-1 and TRBJ2-1, with 11 positions matching TRBD1. Losses at the gene ends were 5 bases for V and 5 bases for J; bases not matched to a gene: 7. Germline CDR1 and CDR2: KGHDR and SFDVKD. The CDR3 has 16 residues.

V is TRBV7-7 and J is TRBJ2-2; 10 positions agree with TRBD2. CDR3 length equals 16 residues. Losses at the gene ends were 1 base for V and 6 bases for J; bases not matched to a gene: 5. Germline assignment: CDR1 SSHAT and CDR2 FNYEAQ (reference sequence). The CDR3 loop is CASSLGLAGDPGELFF. The DNA for the CDR3 is TGTGCCAGCAGCTTAGGGCTAGCGGGAGACCCCGGGGAGCTGTTTTTT.

V gene TRBV5-6 combines with J gene TRBJ1-3; D call uncertain. This CDR3 is built from 17 residues. Germline V gene data show CDR1 as SGHDT and CDR2 as YYEEEE. V was clipped by 1 base and J by 0 bases, with 14 bases between them. The CDR3 DNA is TGTGCCAGCAGCTTGATCCCTGGGGAGCTCTCTGGAAACACCATATATTTT. Amino acids: CASSLIPGELSGNTIYF.